The 18 T cell receptor beta chains below were found in one sample sequenced in a study of blood T cell repertoires in COVID-19. Assay used: immunoSEQ multiplex PCR; TCRdb lists only in-frame clones, some missing. The sample includes about 260,000 clones, about nine tenths of them seen just once. The sequenced material came from peripheral blood. These receptor sequences come from a person in their late teens or twenties with COVID-19, enrolled during active disease.

This clone is a singleton in its sample. The genes are TRBV27 and TRBJ2-2; the match to TRBD1 covers 9 bases. CDR3 length: 18 amino acids. The germline V gene has CDR1 MNHEY and CDR2 SMNVEV (reference sequence). Losses at the gene ends were 2 bases for V and 2 bases for J; bases not matched to a gene: 9. CDR3 region: CASSLPTRDRANTGELFF. The CDR3 coding sequence is TGTGCCAGCAGTTTACCCACCCGGGACAGGGCTAACACCGGGGAGCTGTTTTTT.

The rearrangement joins TRBV4-3 to TRBJ2-2; 11 nucleotides match TRBD1. The CDR3 runs 17 residues. Germline assignment: CDR1 LGHNA and CDR2 YSLEER. V was clipped by 0 bases and J by 4 bases; unmatched bases: 4. CDR3 DNA sequence: TGCGCCAGCAGCCAAGACTCCGGGACAGGGGGCACCGGGGAGCTGTTTTTT. As protein: CASSQDSGTGGTGELFF.

The genes are TRBV5-1 and TRBJ2-7; 11 bases are a match to TRBD1. Germline CDR1 is SGHRS and CDR2 is YFSETQ. V lost 2 bases and J lost 5; bases outside the gene matches: 3. CDR3 length: 14 amino acids. The CDR3 protein is CASSFGTGGDEQYF. The DNA for the CDR3 is TGCGCCAGCAGCTTCGGGACAGGGGGTGACGAGCAGTACTTC.

The rearrangement links TRBV27 to TRBJ2-5, with 10 nucleotides matching TRBD2. V lost 0 bases and J lost 6; bases outside the gene matches: 4. Per the germline V gene, CDR1 is MNHEY and CDR2 is SMNVEV (reference sequence). The CDR3 is made up of 15 amino acids. The CDR3 DNA is TGTGCCAGCAGTTTATCGGCTAGCGGGAGCCAGACCCAGTACTTC. Translating it yields CASSLSASGSQTQYF.

CDR3 coding DNA: TGTGCCAGCAGTTCCTCAGGACACATAGATGGCTACACCTTC. Amino acid sequence: CASSSSGHIDGYTF. The chain links TRBV2 to TRBJ1-2; the D gene is possibly TRBD1 (5 bases). Germline V gene lookup returns CDR1 SNHLY and CDR2 FYNNEI. Trimming took 5 bases from V and 6 from J, leaving 16 bases between them. The CDR3 is 14 residues long.

The gene calls are TRBV7-9 and TRBJ2-1; TRBD1 matches at 8 bases. Germline V lookup: CDR1 SEHNR, CDR2 FQNEAQ (reference sequence). The CDR3 contains 17 residues. V was clipped by 1 base and J by 1 base; unmatched bases: 6. The CDR3 bases are TGTGCCAGCAGCTTAGACTGGACAGGGTATTCCTACAATGAGCAGTTCTTC. It specifies CASSLDWTGYSYNEQFF. The full variable domain, with the rest looked up from reference TRBV7-9 and TRBJ2-1, is DTGVSQNPRHKITKRGQNVTFRCDPISEHNRLYWYRQTLGQGPEFLTYFQNEAQLEKSRLLSDRFSAERPKGSFSTLEIQRTEQGDSAMYLCASSLDWTGYSYNEQFFGPGTRLTVL.

V gene TRBV3-1 (or the pseudogene TRBV3-2) combines with J gene TRBJ2-5; a possible D gene is TRBD2 (6 bases). This CDR3 contains 14 residues. Germline assignment: CDR1 LGHDT and CDR2 YNNKEL (reference sequence). The V gene lost 8 bases and the J gene lost 2 bases, with 15 bases spanning the gap. CDR3 sequence (DNA): TGTGCCAGCGGCTTCGGGGGATCTCAAGAGACCCAGTACTTC. Translated: CASGFGGSQETQYF.

The gene calls are TRBV9 and TRBJ1-5; 7 bases are a match to TRBD1. Germline lookup yields CDR1 SGDLS and CDR2 YYNGEE. Germline trimming cut 4 bases from V and 4 bases from J; bases unmatched to any gene: 8. The CDR3 covers 15 residues. DNA for the CDR3: TGTGCCAGCAGCTTATCCGGGACAGAGAATCAGCCCCAGCATTTT. Amino acid sequence: CASSLSGTENQPQHF.

The V gene is TRBV5-1, the J gene TRBJ2-7; 8 bases match TRBD2. J gave up 3 bases and V 4 bases, and 0 bases lay outside the gene matches. The length of the CDR3 is 12 residues. CDR1 is SGHRS, CDR2 YFSETQ, per germline. The CDR3 protein is CASSREGYEQYF. The CDR3 bases are TGCGCCAGCAGCCGGGAGGGCTACGAGCAGTACTTC. Full variable domain (outside the CDR3, taken from reference TRBV5-1 and TRBJ2-7): KAGVTQTPRYLIKTRGQQVTLSCSPISGHRSVSWYQQTPGQGLQFLFEYFSETQRNKGNFPGRFSGRQFSNSRSEMNVSTLELGDSALYLCASSREGYEQYFGPGTRLTVT.

CDR3 loop: CASSQRTGTGGVFDTDTQYF. CDR3 bases: TGCGCCAGCAGCCAGAGAACCGGGACAGGGGGAGTTTTTGACACAGATACGCAGTATTTT. This chain connects TRBV4-1 to TRBJ2-3; TRBD1 agrees at 11 bases. The germline V gene encodes CDR1 MGHRA and CDR2 YSYEKL. This CDR3 comprises 20 residues. The V gene end was trimmed by 3 bases and the J gene end by 2 bases; junction bases not matched to a gene: 16.

The chain is built from TRBV2 and TRBJ2-7, with TRBD1 matching 9 bases. Germline V gene sequence: CDR1 SNHLY, CDR2 FYNNEI. Unmatched junction bases numbered 2, after V lost 6 bases and J lost 2 bases. The CDR3 extends over 13 amino acids. The CDR3: CASSGTGPYEQYF. Written as DNA, the CDR3 is TGTGCCAGCAGCGGGACAGGGCCCTACGAGCAGTACTTC.

The rearrangement links TRBV7-9 to TRBJ2-5; 8 bases agree with TRBD2. The V gene's germline CDR1 is SEHNR and CDR2 FQNEAQ (reference sequence). V trimming: 5 bases; J trimming: 5 bases; junction bases outside the gene matches: 7. CDR3 size: 14 residues. CDR3 bases: TGTGCCAGCAGCATGATAGCGGGATTGGAGACCCAGTACTTC. Encoded protein: CASSMIAGLETQYF.

In its sample, this clone was seen once. This chain links TRBV27 with TRBJ1-4; D remains ambiguous. Germline V lookup: CDR1 MNHEY, CDR2 SMNVEV (reference sequence). The germline V and J ends were trimmed by 7 bases and 0 bases, with 15 bases remaining between them. The CDR3 length is 16 residues. The CDR3: CASTSGNDPTNEKLFF. The CDR3 region has the DNA TGTGCCAGCACCTCGGGAAACGACCCAACTAATGAAAAACTGTTTTTT. Filled out from reference TRBV27 and TRBJ1-4, the complete variable domain reads EAQVTQNPRYLITVTGKKLTVTCSQNMNHEYMSWYRQDPGLGLRQIYYSMNVEVTDKGDVPEGYKVSRKEKRNFPLILESPSPNQTSLYFCASTSGNDPTNEKLFFGSGTQLSVL.

This chain links TRBV18 with TRBJ1-3; perhaps TRBD1 as D (5 bases). This CDR3 has 14 amino acids. Between the trimmed V and J ends, which lost 5 bases and 4 bases, there was a span of 12 bases. Germline CDR1 and CDR2: KGHSH and LQKENI. CDR3 bases: TGTGCCAGCTCAACAGGTCTGGCAGGAAACACCATATATTTT. It yields the protein CASSTGLAGNTIYF.

The CDR3 loop reads CSVGHSGETQYF. CDR3 sequence (DNA): TGCAGCGTTGGCCATTCGGGAGAGACCCAGTACTTC. The chain joins TRBV29-1 to TRBJ2-5; D not resolved. From germline, CDR1 is SQVTM and CDR2 ANQGSEA. The CDR3 is made up of 12 amino acids. Between the trimmed V and J ends, which lost 4 bases and 4 bases, there was a span of 10 bases.

CDR3 amino acids: CASNNRGEQYF. DNA for the CDR3: TGTGCCAGCAACAACCGGGGGGAGCAGTACTTC. The rearrangement links TRBV28 to TRBJ2-7; a possible D gene is TRBD2 (6 bases). The CDR3 is 11 amino acids. V was cut by 7 bases and J by 7 bases, with 11 bases left in between. CDR1 is MDHEN, CDR2 SYDVKM, per germline.

In this sample, this clone turned up once. This chain connects TRBV15 to TRBJ2-3; perhaps TRBD2 as D (5 bases). Trimming removed 1 base from V and 8 bases from J, with 7 bases in between. The CDR3 sequence is 12 residues long. The germline CDR1 and CDR2 sequences are LNHNV and YYDKDF (reference sequence). CDR3 in amino acids: CATSRVEGTQYF. CDR3 nucleotides: TGTGCCACCAGCAGAGTTGAGGGTACGCAGTATTTT.

This clone appeared a single time. This rearrangement joins TRBV9 to TRBJ1-2; weak D call: TRBD1 (5 bases). Germline V CDR1 and CDR2: SGDLS, YYNGEE. V lost 0 bases to trimming and J lost 6 bases, with 12 bases between them. This CDR3 has 14 residues. CDR3 residues: CASSVGSGRDGYTF. The CDR3 nucleotides read TGTGCCAGCAGCGTAGGGTCAGGGAGGGATGGCTACACCTTC. Complete variable domain (other parts from reference TRBV9 and TRBJ1-2): DSGVTQTPKHLITATGQRVTLRCSPRSGDLSVYWYQQSLDQGLQFLIQYYNGEERAKGNILERFSAQQFPDLHSELNLSSLELGDSALYFCASSVGSGRDGYTFGSGTRLTVV.